This TCR beta chain was identified during a study of T cells expressing NK-cell markers. For the study at large: Sorted T-cell subsets CD3+CD56+NKG2C+, CD3+CD56+NKG2C- and CD3+CD56-NKG2C+ were TCR beta-sequenced.

Of note for this clonotype: Its antigen is currently unknown.

TCRdb processed the 5' RACE reads again and assigns one entry to each CDR3 protein, with no DNA. The sample includes about 160,000 distinct CDR3 sequences. Overall study findings and caveats: Evidence did not settle whether expanded NKG2C+ T cell clones targeted HCMV.

CDR3 length equals 13 residues. The clonotype comes from a woman between 18 and 75 years old in good health. The gene calls are TRBV12-3 or TRBV12-4 and TRBJ1-2; TCRdb proposes TRBD1, but this gene call is untestable without DNA. Sequencing was done on a sample of blood T cells: a sorted CD56 or NKG2C T cell subset, CD4+ or CD8+ T cells, or bulk PBMC T cells (not recorded which). The CDR3 is CASSLGQRAGYTF.